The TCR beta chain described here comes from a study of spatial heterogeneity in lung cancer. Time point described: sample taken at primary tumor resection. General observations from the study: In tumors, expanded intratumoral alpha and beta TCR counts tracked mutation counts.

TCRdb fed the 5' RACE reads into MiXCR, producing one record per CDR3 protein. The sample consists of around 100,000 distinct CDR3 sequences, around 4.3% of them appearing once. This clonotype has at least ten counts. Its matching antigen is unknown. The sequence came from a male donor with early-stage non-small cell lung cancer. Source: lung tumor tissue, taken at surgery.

CDR3 sequence: CSAKSGTNYNEQFF. The CDR3 DNA follows: TGCAGTGCTAAAAGCGGGACGAACTACAATGAGCAGTTCTTC. V is TRBV20-1 and J is TRBJ2-1; the match to TRBD2 covers 7 bases. Germline V gene data show CDR1 as DFQATT and CDR2 as SNEGSKA (reference sequence). The CDR3 runs 14 residues. V was clipped by 4 bases and J by 3 bases; unmatched bases: 6.